The source of this T cell receptor beta chain is a study of memory CD4+ T cells and cytomegalovirus serostatus. Original processing methods: After removing out-of-frame reads, around 2.2 million distinct TCRbeta sequences remained. Measured with immunoSEQ multiplex PCR; TCRdb has only the in-frame clones, and not every one. D and trimming were read from the DNA, whereas the V and J calls and clone size are those reported in that table. Of 80,000 or so clones listed, approximately 78% were seen once; the top ten hold 2% to 3%. On this clone itself: Its antigen remains unknown. One junction end disagrees with the germline gene, perhaps due to a read error.

Single viable CD3+CD4+CD8-CD45RO+ cells were sorted as the memory CD4+ T cells. Points from the study as a whole: Each of 67 CMV-associated TCRbeta sequences occurred in one to five individuals.

The CDR3 is 13 residues long. In germline, CDR1 is MNHEY, CDR2 SMNVEV (reference sequence). This receptor was obtained from an adult in good health and CMV-seropositive. The sequencing input was memory CD4+ T cells from blood. The rearrangement uses TRBV27 and TRBJ1-4; 9 bases agree with TRBD1. For the CDR3, the DNA is TGTGCCAGCAGTCCCGGGACAGGGCGGTCGGCAACTTTT. Its protein is CASSPGTGRSATF.